Listed below are T cell receptor beta chains from one sample, sequenced in a study of blood T cell repertoires in COVID-19. Assay used: immunoSEQ multiplex PCR; TCRdb lists only in-frame clones, some missing. The table lists some 110,000 clones, roughly 86% of them singletons. Specimen: peripheral blood. The receptors stem from a man aged 35-49 years with acute or convalescent COVID-19. Both conserved end residues are part of each CDR3. D genes are given only for firm matches. The size entry is marked missing in some rows and otherwise reads once, few, many or a size class.

j_call,clone_size,v_call,d_call,cdr3_aa,cdr3_nt
TRBJ1-2,.,TRBV7-8,TRBD1,CASSRDRVDGYTF,TGTGCCAGCAGCCGGGACAGGGTGGATGGCTACACCTTC
TRBJ1-4,.,TRBV5-1,.,CASSLAGRGGEKLFF,TGCGCCAGCAGCTTGGCGGGTAGGGGAGGCGAAAAACTGTTTTTT
TRBJ1-2,.,TRBV19,.,CASSIAGLPLYGYTF,TGTGCCAGTAGTATAGCGGGTTTGCCCCTCTATGGCTACACCTTC
TRBJ2-6,.,TRBV9,.,CASSADSAGSGANVLTF,TGTGCCAGCAGCGCGGACAGTGCAGGCTCTGGGGCCAACGTCCTGACTTTC
TRBJ2-7,.,TRBV7-9,TRBD1,CASSSSGQGSYEQYF,TGTGCCAGCAGCTCATCTGGACAGGGATCCTACGAGCAGTACTTC
TRBJ2-1,.,TRBV5-1,TRBD2,CASSLGGSSYNEQFF,TGCGCCAGCAGCTTGGGCGGGAGTTCCTACAATGAGCAGTTCTTC
TRBJ2-1,once,TRBV5-1,.,CASSSRQVVNEQFF,TGCGCCAGCAGCTCTAGACAGGTAGTCAATGAGCAGTTCTTC
TRBJ1-2,.,TRBV5-4,.,CASSPDLTGRGYTF,TGTGCCAGCAGCCCAGACCTTACAGGACGTGGCTACACCTTC
TRBJ1-1,.,TRBV27,.,CASSFGRSSTEAFF,TGTGCCAGCAGTTTTGGCAGATCTAGCACTGAAGCTTTCTTT
TRBJ1-5,.,TRBV27,.,CASRRGGSGNQPQHF,TGTGCCAGCAGAAGGGGGGGAAGCGGCAATCAGCCCCAGCATTTT
TRBJ2-2,.,TRBV6-5,TRBD1,CASTKQGAYTGELFF,TGTGCCAGCACCAAACAGGGGGCGTACACCGGGGAGCTGTTTTTT
TRBJ2-2,once,TRBV4-2,TRBD2,CASSQAVLPSGGYPELFF,TGTGCCAGCAGCCAAGCAGTTCTCCCTAGCGGGGGGTACCCGGAGCTGTTTTTT
TRBJ2-5,.,TRBV10-3,.,CAIALAGSEETQYF,TGTGCCATCGCATTGGCAGGGTCTGAGGAGACCCAGTACTTC
TRBJ1-1,.,TRBV29-1,.,CSVHIPGKNTEAFF,TGCAGCGTTCATATCCCGGGGAAGAACACTGAAGCTTTCTTT
TRBJ2-1,.,TRBV5-8,.,CASSFSGNEQFF,TGTGCCAGCAGCTTTTCAGGCAATGAGCAGTTCTTC
TRBJ1-2,.,TRBV6-6,.,CASSPRGGLRGYTF,TGTGCCAGCAGCCCAAGGGGGGGGCTACGCGGCTACACCTTC